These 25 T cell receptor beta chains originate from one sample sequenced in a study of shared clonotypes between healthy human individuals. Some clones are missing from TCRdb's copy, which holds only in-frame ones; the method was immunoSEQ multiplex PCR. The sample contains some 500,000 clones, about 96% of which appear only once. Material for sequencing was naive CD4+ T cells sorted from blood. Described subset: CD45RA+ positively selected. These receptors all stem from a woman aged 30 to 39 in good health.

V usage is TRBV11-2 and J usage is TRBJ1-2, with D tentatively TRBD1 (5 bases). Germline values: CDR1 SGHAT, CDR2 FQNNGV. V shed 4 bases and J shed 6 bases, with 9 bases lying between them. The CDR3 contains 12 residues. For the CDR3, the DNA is TGTGCCAGCAGCTCCTGGGGGGATGGCTACACCTTC. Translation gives CASSSWGDGYTF.

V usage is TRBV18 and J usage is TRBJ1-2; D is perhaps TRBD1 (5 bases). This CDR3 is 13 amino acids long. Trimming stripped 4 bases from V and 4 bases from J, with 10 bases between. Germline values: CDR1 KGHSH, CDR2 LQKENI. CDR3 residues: CASSLDRAYGYTF. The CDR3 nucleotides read TGTGCCAGCTCACTTGACAGAGCCTATGGCTACACCTTC.

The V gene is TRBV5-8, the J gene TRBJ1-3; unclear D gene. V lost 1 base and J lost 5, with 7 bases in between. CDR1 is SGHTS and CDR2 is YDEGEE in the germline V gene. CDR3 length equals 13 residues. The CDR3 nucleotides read TGTGCCAGCAGCTTGTGGAGCAGAAACACCATATATTTT. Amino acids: CASSLWSRNTIYF.

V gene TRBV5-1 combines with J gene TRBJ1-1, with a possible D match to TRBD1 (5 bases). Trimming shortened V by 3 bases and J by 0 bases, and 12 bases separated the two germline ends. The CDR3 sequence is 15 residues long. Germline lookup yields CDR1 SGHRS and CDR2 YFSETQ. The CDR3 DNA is TGCGCCAGCAGCTGGAACGGACAAATGAACACTGAAGCTTTCTTT. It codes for CASSWNGQMNTEAFF.

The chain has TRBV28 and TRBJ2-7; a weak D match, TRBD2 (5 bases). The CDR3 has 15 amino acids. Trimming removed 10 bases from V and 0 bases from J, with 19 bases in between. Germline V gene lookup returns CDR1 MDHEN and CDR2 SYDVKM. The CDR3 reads CATVSSSDFSYEQYF. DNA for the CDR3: TGTGCCACAGTATCCTCCTCGGACTTCTCCTACGAGCAGTACTTC.

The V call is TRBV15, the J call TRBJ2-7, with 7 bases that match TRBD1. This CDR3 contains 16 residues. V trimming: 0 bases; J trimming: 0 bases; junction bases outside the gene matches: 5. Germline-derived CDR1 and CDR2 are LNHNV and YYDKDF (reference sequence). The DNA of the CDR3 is TGTGCCACCAGCAGAGACCCGGGACAGAGCTCCTACGAGCAGTACTTC. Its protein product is CATSRDPGQSSYEQYF.

This CDR3 reads CASSPTGTSGETQYF. CDR3 coding DNA: TGTGCCAGCAGCCCCACCGGGACTAGCGGCGAGACCCAGTACTTC. V is TRBV6-4 and J is TRBJ2-5; 11 bases are a match to TRBD2. Trimming removed 6 bases from V and 5 bases from J; junction bases left unmatched: 8. CDR1 is MRHNA, CDR2 SNTAGT, per germline. This CDR3 is built from 15 residues.

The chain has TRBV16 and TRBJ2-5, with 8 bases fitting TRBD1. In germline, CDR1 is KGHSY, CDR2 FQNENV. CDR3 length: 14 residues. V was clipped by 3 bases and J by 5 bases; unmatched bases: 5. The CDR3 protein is CASSQDRVGETQYF. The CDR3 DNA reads TGTGCCAGCAGCCAGGACAGGGTCGGGGAGACCCAGTACTTC.

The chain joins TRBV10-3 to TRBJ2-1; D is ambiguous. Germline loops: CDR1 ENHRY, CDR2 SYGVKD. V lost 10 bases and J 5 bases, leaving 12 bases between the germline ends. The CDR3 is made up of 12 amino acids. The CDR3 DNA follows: TGTGCCACCCACGATTCTAACAATGAGCAGTTCTTC. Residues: CATHDSNNEQFF.

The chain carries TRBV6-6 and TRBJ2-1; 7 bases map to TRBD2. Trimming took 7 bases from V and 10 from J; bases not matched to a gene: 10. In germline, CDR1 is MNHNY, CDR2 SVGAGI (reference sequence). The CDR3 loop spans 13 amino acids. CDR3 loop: CASKRAVGLEQFF. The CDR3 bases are TGTGCCAGCAAGAGGGCGGTGGGACTAGAGCAGTTCTTC.

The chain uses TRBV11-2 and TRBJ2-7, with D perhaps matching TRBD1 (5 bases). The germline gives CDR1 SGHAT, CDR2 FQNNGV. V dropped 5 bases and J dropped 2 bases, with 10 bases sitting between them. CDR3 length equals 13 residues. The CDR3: CASSPATAYEQYF. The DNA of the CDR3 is TGTGCCAGCAGCCCCGCGACAGCCTACGAGCAGTACTTC.

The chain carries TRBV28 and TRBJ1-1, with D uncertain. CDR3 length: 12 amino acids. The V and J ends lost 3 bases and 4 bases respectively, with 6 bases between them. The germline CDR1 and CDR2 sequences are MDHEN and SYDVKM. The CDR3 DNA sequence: TGTGCCAGCAGTTTTTGGGGCACTGAAGCTTTCTTT. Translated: CASSFWGTEAFF.

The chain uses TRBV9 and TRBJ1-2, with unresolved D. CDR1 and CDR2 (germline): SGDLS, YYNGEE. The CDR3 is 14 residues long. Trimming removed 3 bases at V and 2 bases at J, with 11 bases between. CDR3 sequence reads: CASSETSKNYGYTF. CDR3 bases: TGTGCCAGCAGCGAAACCTCCAAAAACTATGGCTACACCTTC. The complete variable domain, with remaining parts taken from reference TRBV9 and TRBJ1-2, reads DSGVTQTPKHLITATGQRVTLRCSPRSGDLSVYWYQQSLDQGLQFLIQYYNGEERAKGNILERFSAQQFPDLHSELNLSSLELGDSALYFCASSETSKNYGYTFGSGTRLTVV.

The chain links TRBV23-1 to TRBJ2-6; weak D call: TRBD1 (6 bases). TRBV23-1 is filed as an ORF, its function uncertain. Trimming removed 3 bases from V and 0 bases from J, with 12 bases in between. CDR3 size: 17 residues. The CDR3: CASSHSGQHSGANVLTF. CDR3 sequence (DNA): TGCGCCAGCAGTCACTCTGGACAGCACTCTGGGGCCAACGTCCTGACTTTC.

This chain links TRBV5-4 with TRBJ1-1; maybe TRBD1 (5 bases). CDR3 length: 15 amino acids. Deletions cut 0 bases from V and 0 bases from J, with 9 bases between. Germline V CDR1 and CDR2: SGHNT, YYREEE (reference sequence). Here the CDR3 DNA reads TGTGCCAGCAGCTTGGAGAAGGGACTGAACACTGAAGCTTTCTTT. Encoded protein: CASSLEKGLNTEAFF.

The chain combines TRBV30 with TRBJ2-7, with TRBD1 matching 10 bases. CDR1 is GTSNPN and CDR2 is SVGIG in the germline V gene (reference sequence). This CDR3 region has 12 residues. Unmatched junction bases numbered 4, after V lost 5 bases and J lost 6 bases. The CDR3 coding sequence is TGTGCCTGGGACAGGGGGCCTCGCGAGCAGTACTTC. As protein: CAWDRGPREQYF. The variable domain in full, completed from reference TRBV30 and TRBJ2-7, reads SQTIHQWPATLVQPVGSPLSLECTVEGTSNPNLYWYRQAAGRGLQLLFYSVGIGQISSEVPQNLSASRPQDRQFILSSKKLLLSDSGFYLCAWDRGPREQYFGPGTRLTVT.

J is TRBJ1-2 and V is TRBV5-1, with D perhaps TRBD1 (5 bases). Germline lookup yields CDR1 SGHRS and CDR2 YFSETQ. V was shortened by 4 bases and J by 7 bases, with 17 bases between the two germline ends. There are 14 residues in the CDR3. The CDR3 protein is CASSPNLDSSGYTF. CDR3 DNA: TGCGCCAGCAGCCCCAACTTAGACAGTTCTGGCTACACCTTC.

This chain's CDR3 is CASKMSGSFNTGELFF. CDR3 DNA: TGTGCCAGCAAGATGTCGGGGAGCTTTAACACCGGGGAGCTGTTTTTT. V is TRBV2 and J is TRBJ2-2; a weak D match, TRBD2 (5 bases). This CDR3 comprises 16 residues. Trimming removed 7 bases from V and 2 bases from J, with 17 bases in between. CDR1 is SNHLY and CDR2 is FYNNEI in the germline V gene.

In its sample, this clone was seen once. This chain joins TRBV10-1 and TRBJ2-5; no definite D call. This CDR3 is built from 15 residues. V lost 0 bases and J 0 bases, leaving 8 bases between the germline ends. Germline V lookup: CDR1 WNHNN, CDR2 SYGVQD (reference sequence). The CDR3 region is CASSESSSNQETQYF. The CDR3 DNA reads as TGCGCCAGCAGTGAGTCGAGCAGCAACCAAGAGACCCAGTACTTC.

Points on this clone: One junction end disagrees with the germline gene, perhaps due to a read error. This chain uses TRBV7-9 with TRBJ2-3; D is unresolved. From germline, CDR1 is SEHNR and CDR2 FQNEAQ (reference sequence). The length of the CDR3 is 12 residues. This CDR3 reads CASSLAAETQYF. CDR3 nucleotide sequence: TGTGCCAGCAGCTTAGCGGCAGAAACGCAGTATTTT.

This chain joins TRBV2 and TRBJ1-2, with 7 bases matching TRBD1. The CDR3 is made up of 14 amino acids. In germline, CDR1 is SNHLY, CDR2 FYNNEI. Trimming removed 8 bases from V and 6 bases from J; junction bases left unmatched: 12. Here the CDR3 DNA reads TGTGCCAGCTCGTCAGGACAGGTTACTCATGGCTACACCTTC. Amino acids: CASSSGQVTHGYTF.

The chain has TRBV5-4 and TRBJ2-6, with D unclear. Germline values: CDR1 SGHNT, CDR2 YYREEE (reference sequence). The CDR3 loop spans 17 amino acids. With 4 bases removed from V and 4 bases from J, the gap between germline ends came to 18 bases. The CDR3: CASSPMTRATGANVLTF. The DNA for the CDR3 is TGTGCCAGCAGCCCGATGACACGAGCGACCGGGGCCAACGTCCTGACTTTC.

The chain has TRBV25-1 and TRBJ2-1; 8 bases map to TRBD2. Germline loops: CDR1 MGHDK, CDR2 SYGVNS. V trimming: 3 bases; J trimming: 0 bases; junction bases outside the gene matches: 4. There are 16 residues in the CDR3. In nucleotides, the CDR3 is TGTGCCAGCAGTGACCCTAGCGGGTACTCCTACAATGAGCAGTTCTTC. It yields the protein CASSDPSGYSYNEQFF.

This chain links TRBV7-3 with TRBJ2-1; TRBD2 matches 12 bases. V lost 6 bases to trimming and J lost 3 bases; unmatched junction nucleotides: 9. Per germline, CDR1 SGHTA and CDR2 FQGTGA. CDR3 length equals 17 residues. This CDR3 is CASRTQGLAGLYNEQFF. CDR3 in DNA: TGTGCCAGCAGGACCCAAGGACTAGCGGGACTCTACAATGAGCAGTTCTTC.

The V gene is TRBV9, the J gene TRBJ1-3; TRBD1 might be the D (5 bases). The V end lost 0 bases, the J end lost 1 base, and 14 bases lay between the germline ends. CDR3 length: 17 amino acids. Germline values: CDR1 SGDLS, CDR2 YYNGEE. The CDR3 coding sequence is TGTGCCAGCAGCGTAGTAAGCACAGGCGATTCTGGAAACACCATATATTTT. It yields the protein CASSVVSTGDSGNTIYF.